Listed below are T cell receptor beta chains from one sample, sequenced in a study. One entry per CDR3 protein results from TCRdb running MiXCR on the RT-PCR reads. The table includes about 680,000 distinct CDR3 sequences, 14% detected once. The sequencing sample was made of memory CD4+ T cells from blood. These receptors were obtained from a female donor in good health, serving as a healthy control. Both conserved end residues are part of each CDR3. D genes are given only for firm matches. Size tells how often a clone was seen (once, few, many) or the class of an expanded clone, and some rows leave it out.

V,J,size,D,CDR3,DNA
TRBV5-5,TRBJ1-3,NA,NA,CASSLYARQPGNTIYF,TGTGCCAGCAGCTTGTACGCGAGACAGCCTGGAAACACCATATATTTT
TRBV28,TRBJ2-6,NA,NA,CASSLLGRSSGANVLTF,TGTGCCAGCAGTTTGTTGGGCAGGAGCTCTGGGGCCAACGTCCTGACTTTC
TRBV20-1,TRBJ2-7,NA,TRBD1,CSAREGQGHSYEQYF,TGCAGTGCTAGAGAGGGACAGGGGCACTCCTACGAGCAGTACTTC
TRBV12-5,TRBJ2-3,few,TRBD1,CASGLAGQLGYTDTQYF,TGTGCTAGTGGTTTGGCGGGACAGCTCGGATACACAGATACGCAGTATTTT
TRBV29-1,TRBJ2-5,many,TRBD2,CSVRRGLASTQYF,TGCAGCGTTCGAAGGGGACTAGCATCGACCCAGTACTTC
TRBV27,TRBJ2-3,many,TRBD1,CASSSLGQGRPDTQYF,TGTGCCAGCAGTTCCCTAGGACAGGGGAGGCCAGATACGCAGTATTTT
TRBV7-9,TRBJ2-7,many,TRBD1,CASSLGTEGQSYEQYF,TGTGCCAGCAGCTTAGGTACTGAGGGACAGTCCTACGAGCAGTACTTC
TRBV6-5,TRBJ1-5,NA,TRBD1,CASSPSTGGEGQPQHF,TGTGCCAGCAGTCCCAGCACAGGGGGCGAGGGACAGCCCCAGCATTTT
TRBV4-3,TRBJ1-2,many,NA,CASSQEWSGAYGYTF,TGCGCCAGCAGCCAAGAATGGTCAGGAGCCTATGGCTACACCTTC
TRBV6-5,TRBJ2-7,NA,NA,CASSQPGQVNEQYF,TGTGCCAGCAGCCAACCGGGACAAGTAAACGAGCAGTACTTC
TRBV6-6,TRBJ2-3,few,TRBD1,CASSYLLTGTDTQYF,TGTGCCAGCAGTTACTTACTGACAGGGACAGATACGCAGTATTTT
TRBV6-1,TRBJ1-5,NA,NA,CASSEEILRGNQPQHF,TGTGCCAGCAGTGAAGAGATCCTTAGGGGCAATCAGCCCCAGCATTTT
TRBV4-3,TRBJ1-3,NA,NA,CASSQITGTGNTIYF,TGCGCCAGCAGCCAGATAACAGGGACGGGAAACACCATATATTTT
TRBV20-1,TRBJ2-3,NA,NA,CSARDFMRSSTDTQYF,TGCAGTGCTAGAGATTTTATGAGATCTAGCACAGATACGCAGTATTTT
TRBV25-1,TRBJ2-3,few,TRBD2,CASSDVSGGAVGADTQYF,TGTGCCAGCAGTGATGTTAGCGGGGGGGCCGTAGGAGCAGATACGCAGTATTTT
TRBV24-1,TRBJ2-7,few,TRBD1,CATSLQGSPCCEQYF,TGTGCCACCAGTCTACAGGGGTCTCCTTGCTGCGAGCAGTACTTC
TRBV7-2,TRBJ2-3,NA,TRBD2,CASSLGLAEPRDTQYF,TGTGCCAGCAGCTTAGGACTAGCGGAGCCTCGGGATACGCAGTATTTT
TRBV7-2,TRBJ2-1,few,TRBD1,CASSLVGTGDSYNEQFF,TGTGCCAGCAGCTTAGTCGGGACAGGGGACTCCTACAATGAGCAGTTCTTC
TRBV7-3,TRBJ2-3,many,TRBD2,CASSLSPTSGKLRGGTDTQYF,TGTGCCAGCAGCTTAAGCCCGACTAGCGGAAAACTCCGGGGGGGCACAGATACGCAGTATTTT
TRBV28,TRBJ1-1,NA,NA,CASRYKTEAFF,TGTGCCAGCAGGTACAAAACTGAAGCTTTCTTT
TRBV20-1,TRBJ2-2,few,TRBD2,CSARDQTSGGAGELFF,TGCAGTGCTAGAGATCAGACTAGCGGGGGGGCCGGGGAGCTGTTTTTT
TRBV4-3,TRBJ1-5,many,NA,CASSQEYPHNQPQHF,TGCGCCAGCAGCCAAGAATACCCCCACAATCAGCCCCAGCATTTT
TRBV7-9,TRBJ2-3,many,TRBD2,CASSLEFPGGLIADTQYF,TGTGCCAGCAGCTTGGAGTTTCCGGGAGGGCTTATCGCAGATACGCAGTATTTT
TRBV28,TRBJ1-2,NA,TRBD1,CASSPQGQGNRGYTF,TGTGCCAGCAGTCCCCAAGGACAGGGTAATCGTGGCTACACCTTC
TRBV20-1,TRBJ1-2,many,TRBD1,CSARDLRDRGYGYTF,TGCAGTGCTAGAGATCTTAGGGACAGGGGCTATGGCTACACCTTC
TRBV6-5,TRBJ2-3,NA,NA,CASSYRTGSRTDTQYF,TGTGCCAGCAGTTACCGTACAGGGTCGCGCACAGATACGCAGTATTTT
TRBV7-2,TRBJ2-5,few,TRBD2,CASKTSGIWAETQYF,TGTGCCAGTAAGACTAGCGGGATTTGGGCAGAGACCCAGTACTTC
TRBV6-2/TRBV6-3,TRBJ2-1,NA,TRBD2,CASTRRMGTTSYDEQFF,TGTGCCAGCACCCGTAGGATGGGGACTACCTCTTATGATGAGCAGTTCTTC
TRBV20-1,TRBJ2-3,NA,TRBD2,CSARKTSGGGDTQYF,TGCAGTGCCCGAAAGACTAGCGGGGGCGGGGATACGCAGTATTTT
TRBV3-1,TRBJ2-1,NA,NA,CASSYGLSSYNEQFF,TGTGCCAGCAGTTACGGTTTGAGCTCCTACAATGAGCAGTTCTTC
TRBV6-2/TRBV6-3,TRBJ1-5,NA,NA,CASSRRDANQPQHF,TGTGCCAGCAGCCGCCGGGACGCCAATCAGCCCCAGCATTTT
TRBV6-5,TRBJ1-6,NA,NA,CASSDTSGGGPLHF,TGTGCCAGCAGCGATACCTCTGGCGGAGGACCCCTCCACTTT
TRBV19,TRBJ2-7,few,NA,CASSPRASTYEQYF,TGTGCCAGTAGTCCCAGGGCCTCAACCTACGAGCAGTACTTC
TRBV10-3,TRBJ1-5,few,NA,CAISPDSNQPQHF,TGTGCCATCAGCCCGGATAGCAATCAGCCCCAGCATTTT
TRBV2,TRBJ2-3,few,TRBD1,CASRDRGHTQYF,TGTGCCAGCAGAGACAGGGGGCATACGCAGTATTTT
TRBV6-5,TRBJ1-2,few,TRBD1,CASSYSNTGGNYGYTF,TGTGCCAGCAGTTACTCGAATACAGGGGGAAACTATGGCTACACCTTC
TRBV11-2,TRBJ2-5,NA,NA,CASSSQGLRETQYF,TGTGCCAGCAGCTCGCAGGGGTTAAGGGAGACCCAGTACTTC
TRBV4-1,TRBJ1-6,many,NA,CASSRTRDSPLHF,TGCGCCAGCAGCCGGACTCGGGACTCACCCCTCCACTTT
TRBV20-1,TRBJ2-1,NA,TRBD1,CSARRDSGNEQFF,TGCAGTGCCAGAAGGGACAGTGGGAATGAGCAGTTCTTC
TRBV11-2,TRBJ2-7,NA,NA,CASSLLGEFYEQYF,TGTGCCAGCAGCTTGTTGGGGGAATTCTACGAGCAGTACTTC
TRBV11-2,TRBJ2-4,few,TRBD2,CASSLKASGRMVAKNIQYF,TGTGCCAGCAGCTTAAAGGCTAGCGGGAGAATGGTGGCCAAAAACATTCAGTACTTC